Presented here are 8 T cell receptor beta chains from one specimen sequenced in a study of T cell responses to AZD1222 COVID-19 vaccine. TCRdb's table, derived via immunoSEQ multiplex PCR, lists solely in-frame clones and lacks some. The sample lists roughly 85,000 clones, 90% occurring once. The sequenced sample was peripheral blood, obtained 28 days after the second AZD1222 dose. The receptor set was obtained from an adult who received the AZD1222 COVID-19 vaccine.

The V and J genes are TRBV3-1 (or the pseudogene TRBV3-2) and TRBJ1-1; D is ambiguous. V lost 7 bases and J 1 base, leaving 13 bases between the germline ends. Looked up from germline, CDR1 is LGHDT and CDR2 is YNNKEL (reference sequence). This CDR3 region has 14 residues. The CDR3 reads CASTLAPGNTEAFF. CDR3 nucleotide sequence: TGTGCCAGCACCCTTGCTCCAGGGAACACTGAAGCTTTCTTT.

The chain has TRBV4-1 and TRBJ1-1, with 11 nucleotides matching TRBD1. Trimming cost V 4 bases and J 5 bases; bases outside gene matches: 9. The CDR3 totals 16 residues. Germline V lookup: CDR1 MGHRA, CDR2 YSYEKL. CDR3 in amino acids: CASSRNGQGAGTEAFF. The CDR3 DNA reads as TGCGCCAGCAGCCGTAACGGACAGGGGGCAGGAACTGAAGCTTTCTTT.

The V and J genes are TRBV27 and TRBJ2-3; D gene uncertain. CDR3 length: 13 amino acids. Germline-derived CDR1 and CDR2 are MNHEY and SMNVEV (reference sequence). Trimming pared 7 bases from V and 1 base from J, leaving 9 bases between. CDR3 region: CASTLIGTDTQYF. The CDR3 nucleotides are TGTGCCAGCACTCTTATCGGCACAGATACGCAGTATTTT.

This clone was observed a handful of times. CDR3 in amino acids: CASTPSGVFNSPLHF. DNA of the CDR3: TGTGCCAGCACCCCTTCGGGGGTTTTTAATTCACCCCTCCACTTT. The J gene is TRBJ1-6, the V gene TRBV6-5; perhaps TRBD1 as D (5 bases). The V end lost 7 bases, the J end lost 6 bases, and 16 bases lay between the germline ends. Germline assignment: CDR1 MNHEY and CDR2 SVGAGI. The CDR3 spans 15 residues.

This chain links TRBV7-8 with TRBJ2-7; D perhaps matches TRBD1 (6 bases). Germline loops: CDR1 SGHVS, CDR2 FQNEAQ. V was pared by 9 bases and J by 6 bases, with 21 bases between. This CDR3 contains 14 residues. In DNA, the CDR3 is TGTGCCAGTCGAGGGGGACAAGTCCTAATCGAGCAGTACTTC. It is translated as CASRGGQVLIEQYF.

The chain uses TRBV13 and TRBJ2-3; 10 bases are shared with TRBD1. The CDR3 has 13 amino acids. Trimming removed 8 bases from V and 4 bases from J; junction bases left unmatched: 3. Looked up from germline, CDR1 is PRHDT and CDR2 is FYEKMQ (reference sequence). CDR3 sequence (DNA): TGTGCCAGCTCAGGACAGGGGGCAGATACGCAGTATTTT. Translating it yields CASSGQGADTQYF. The complete variable domain, with remaining parts taken from reference TRBV13 and TRBJ2-3, reads AAGVIQSPRHLIKEKRETATLKCYPIPRHDTVYWYQQGPGQDPQFLISFYEKMQSDKGSIPDRFSAQQFSDYHSELNMSSLELGDSALYFCASSGQGADTQYFGPGTRLTVL.

The chain recombines TRBV2 with TRBJ1-4, with D unclear. The germline CDR1 and CDR2 sequences are SNHLY and FYNNEI. V was cut by 9 bases and J by 7 bases, with 15 bases left in between. CDR3 length: 13 residues. The CDR3 loop reads CASLQTLGEKLFF. The CDR3 bases are TGTGCCAGTTTACAAACGCTAGGTGAAAAACTGTTTTTT.

The V gene is TRBV12-3 or TRBV12-4, the J gene TRBJ1-5; weak D call: TRBD1 (5 bases). The CDR3 runs to 13 residues. V shed 7 bases and J shed 7 bases, with 14 bases lying between them. The CDR3 spells CASNTGLDQPQHF. CDR3 DNA: TGTGCCAGCAACACAGGTTTGGACCAGCCCCAGCATTTT.